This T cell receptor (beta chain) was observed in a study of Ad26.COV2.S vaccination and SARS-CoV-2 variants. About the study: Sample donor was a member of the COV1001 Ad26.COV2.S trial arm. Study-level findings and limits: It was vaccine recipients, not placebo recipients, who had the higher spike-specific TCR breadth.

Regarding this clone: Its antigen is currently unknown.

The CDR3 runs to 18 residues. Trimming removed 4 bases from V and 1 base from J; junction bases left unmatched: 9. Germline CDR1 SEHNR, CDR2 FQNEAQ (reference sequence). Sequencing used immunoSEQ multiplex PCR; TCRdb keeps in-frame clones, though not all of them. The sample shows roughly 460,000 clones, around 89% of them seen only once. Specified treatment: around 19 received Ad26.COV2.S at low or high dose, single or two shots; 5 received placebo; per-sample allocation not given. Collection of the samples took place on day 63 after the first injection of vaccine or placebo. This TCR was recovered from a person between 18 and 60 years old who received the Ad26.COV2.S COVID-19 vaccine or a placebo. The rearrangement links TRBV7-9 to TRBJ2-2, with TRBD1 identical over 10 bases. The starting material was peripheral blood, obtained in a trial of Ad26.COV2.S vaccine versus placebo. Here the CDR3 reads CASSSRQGAPLNTGELFF. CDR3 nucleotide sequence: TGTGCCAGCAGCTCACGACAGGGGGCACCCCTGAACACCGGGGAGCTGTTTTTT.